Sequencing of this T cell receptor beta chain was carried out in a study of T cell repertoires in cytomegalovirus infection. Study context: It can be stated that public TCR beta signatures indicated CMV infection as well as a matching HLA type.

TCRdb reanalysed the reads using MiXCR and keeps one entry per CDR3 protein. The sample contains around 490,000 distinct CDR3 sequences, 26% of which appear only once. Remarks on this clonotype: Antigen specificity is unknown.

Overall study findings and caveats: Clonotype analysis showed dominance of the ex vivo response by HLA-C-restricted CMV-specific TCR beta clonotypes. Summed frequency of shared TCR beta families picked out CMV carriers who also had the relevant HLA.

This CDR3 has 16 residues. Trimming removed 5 bases at V and 0 bases at J, with 14 bases between. Germline CDR1 is SGHAT and CDR2 is FQNNGV. What was sequenced was PBMCs. The clonotype comes from a human donor in good health (CMV status not recorded). Some clones in this sample may be carry-over from other donors' samples. V and J are TRBV11-2 and TRBJ1-3; D not certain. CDR3 DNA sequence: TGTGCCAGCAGCCCCCATGTTGCCAGCTCTGGAAACACCATATATTTT. It translates to CASSPHVASSGNTIYF.